The T cell receptor (beta chain) under discussion was sequenced for a study of blood T cell repertoires in COVID-19. Repertoires were generated with immunoSEQ multiplex PCR, while TCRdb's copy carries only in-frame clones and drops some. The profile shows over 150,000 clones, 83% of them singletons. V was shortened by 2 bases and J by 6 bases, with 14 bases between the two germline ends. Germline V gene lookup returns CDR1 SNHLY and CDR2 FYNNEI. The CDR3 loop spans 15 amino acids. The J gene is TRBJ1-5, the V gene TRBV2; D is possibly TRBD1 (6 bases). Sample: peripheral blood. The receptor was derived from a woman aged 55-70 years with COVID-19, enrolled during active disease. Written as DNA, the CDR3 is TGTGCCAGCAGTGAAAGGGGGGGCCCGGGTCAGCCCCAGCATTTT. Translating it yields CASSERGGPGQPQHF.